The 28 T cell receptor beta chains given below trace back to one sample, sequenced in a study of blood T cell repertoires in COVID-19. The table came from immunoSEQ multiplex PCR; TCRdb's copy has only in-frame clones and leaves some out. The repertoire consists of under 200,000 clones, with 79% occurring once and the leading ten covering approximately 15%. Sequencing was performed on peripheral blood. All receptors come from a man aged 60-69 years with active or convalescent COVID-19.

This chain uses TRBV12-3 or TRBV12-4 with TRBJ2-1; D is possibly TRBD1 (5 bases). Trimming left V 6 bases short and J 4 bases short, with 10 bases between. CDR3 size: 13 residues. Here the CDR3 reads CASSSQAYNEQFF. DNA of the CDR3: TGTGCCAGCAGCTCACAGGCGTACAATGAGCAGTTCTTC.

V and J are TRBV3-1 (or the pseudogene TRBV3-2) and TRBJ2-3, with 7 bases lining up with TRBD2. Trimming took 3 bases from V and 1 from J; bases not matched to a gene: 7. Germline CDR1 is LGHDT and CDR2 is YNNKEL (reference sequence). The CDR3 consists of 16 residues. The CDR3 DNA follows: TGTGCCAGCAGCCATAAGCGGGGTGGGGGCACAGATACGCAGTATTTT. Translating gives CASSHKRGGGTDTQYF.

The V and J genes are TRBV7-9 and TRBJ2-3; D unresolved. V lost 5 bases and J lost 2, with 14 bases in between. Germline V gene data show CDR1 as SEHNR and CDR2 as FQNEAQ (reference sequence). CDR3 length: 15 amino acids. CDR3 residues: CASSLRQRYTDTQYF. The DNA of the CDR3 is TGTGCCAGCAGCCTAAGGCAGCGTTACACAGATACGCAGTATTTT.

This clone was seen at least ten times. The gene calls are TRBV19 and TRBJ1-5; D call uncertain. Looked up from germline, CDR1 is LNHDA and CDR2 is SQIVND (reference sequence). V dropped 6 bases and J dropped 0 bases, with 6 bases sitting between them. The CDR3 covers 13 residues. For the CDR3, the DNA is TGTGCCAGTAGCGACACTAGCAATCAGCCCCAGCATTTT. Residues: CASSDTSNQPQHF.

The CDR3 DNA follows: TGTGCCAGTAGTCCCCAGGGGGATACTGGCTACACCTTC. This codes for CASSPQGDTGYTF. The chain couples TRBV19 to TRBJ1-2; 7 nucleotides align to TRBD1. The germline V gene encodes CDR1 LNHDA and CDR2 SQIVND (reference sequence). The CDR3 has 13 residues. Trimming at V came to 5 bases and at J to 7 bases, leaving 7 bases not matched to a gene.

The CDR3 protein is CASSPTGGGQETQYF. DNA of the CDR3: TGTGCCAGCAGCCCTACCGGGGGGGGGCAAGAGACCCAGTACTTC. The chain links TRBV3-1 (or the pseudogene TRBV3-2) to TRBJ2-5; 8 bases map to TRBD2. The germline V gene has CDR1 LGHDT and CDR2 YNNKEL (reference sequence). V dropped 4 bases and J dropped 2; count of bases not matched to a gene: 6. The CDR3 is 15 amino acids.

The gene calls are TRBV2 and TRBJ1-5; 8 bases are shared with TRBD1. Germline V gives CDR1 SNHLY, CDR2 FYNNEI. This CDR3 comprises 14 residues. Germline trimming cut 5 bases from V and 7 bases from J; bases unmatched to any gene: 7. CDR3 in DNA: TGTGCCAGCAGTACGACAGGGGTCGGACAGCCCCAGCATTTT. This gives the protein CASSTTGVGQPQHF.

The chain is built from TRBV28 and TRBJ2-3, with unresolved D. V lost 7 bases and J lost 0, with 8 bases in between. Germline V gene sequence: CDR1 MDHEN, CDR2 SYDVKM. The CDR3 is 13 amino acids. The CDR3 sequence is CASNVGSTDTQYF. As DNA, the CDR3 is TGTGCCAGCAATGTCGGGAGCACAGATACGCAGTATTTT.

This sequence joins TRBV30 and TRBJ2-3; TRBD1 matches 8 bases. Germline V gene data show CDR1 as GTSNPN and CDR2 as SVGIG (reference sequence). Unmatched junction bases numbered 10, after V lost 3 bases and J lost 2 bases. CDR3 length: 16 amino acids. DNA of the CDR3: TGTGCCTGGAGACCCCGGGGACAGGTTATCACAGATACGCAGTATTTT. It is translated as CAWRPRGQVITDTQYF.

The rearrangement joins TRBV19 to TRBJ1-5; perhaps TRBD1 as D (6 bases). Trimming shortened V by 3 bases and J by 2 bases, and 11 bases separated the two germline ends. Per the germline V gene, CDR1 is LNHDA and CDR2 is SQIVND (reference sequence). This CDR3 has 15 residues. This CDR3 is CASSIYRVGNQPQHF. The CDR3 DNA sequence: TGTGCCAGTAGTATCTACAGGGTAGGCAATCAGCCCCAGCATTTT.

The chain carries TRBV18 and TRBJ1-1; 7 bases agree with TRBD1. The CDR3 has 14 residues. V lost 6 bases to trimming and J lost 4 bases; unmatched junction nucleotides: 8. In germline, CDR1 is KGHSH, CDR2 LQKENI. CDR3 region: CASSPRGEATEAFF. CDR3 bases: TGTGCCAGCTCTCCCAGGGGGGAGGCCACTGAAGCTTTCTTT.

This clone was counted a few times. The rearrangement links TRBV11-1 to TRBJ1-1; 11 bases match TRBD1. The trim removed 5 bases at V and 4 bases at J, leaving 3 bases unmatched. From germline, CDR1 is SGHAT and CDR2 FQDESV (reference sequence). This CDR3 contains 14 residues. The chain's CDR3 is CASSHGTGGTEAFF. DNA for the CDR3: TGTGCCAGCAGCCATGGGACAGGGGGCACTGAAGCTTTCTTT.

V and J are TRBV29-1 and TRBJ2-7; TRBD1 aligns across 7 bases. J was trimmed by 0 bases and V by 2 bases; bases with no gene match: 13. CDR1 SQVTM and CDR2 ANQGSEA come from the germline V gene. The CDR3 consists of 17 residues. The CDR3 region is CSVEFHRTGRISYEQYF. CDR3 DNA sequence: TGCAGCGTTGAATTCCACCGGACAGGCCGAATCTCCTACGAGCAGTACTTC.

The gene calls are TRBV18 and TRBJ2-2; D remains ambiguous. CDR1 is KGHSH and CDR2 is LQKENI in the germline V gene. The CDR3 covers 18 residues. V lost 3 bases to trimming and J lost 0 bases, with 17 bases between them. CDR3 loop: CASSPRPLTSPNTGELFF. The DNA of the CDR3 is TGTGCCAGCTCACCTCGCCCCCTGACATCGCCGAACACCGGGGAGCTGTTTTTT.

The chain employs TRBV20-1 and TRBJ2-1, with 7 bases matching TRBD1. The J segment lost 7 bases and the V segment lost 3 bases, leaving 9 bases of the junction unmatched. CDR1 DFQATT and CDR2 SNEGSKA come from the germline V gene (reference sequence). This CDR3 contains 14 residues. Written as DNA, the CDR3 is TGCAGTGCTAGTGGAAGGGGGCTAGCAAATGAGCAGTTCTTC. This encodes CSASGRGLANEQFF.

In nucleotides, the CDR3 is TGTGCCCTTACTGGGGGGACAGGGTATGGCTACACCTTC. Its protein is CALTGGTGYGYTF. J is TRBJ1-2 and V is TRBV28, with TRBD1 identical over 9 bases. With 11 bases clipped from V and 5 bases from J, the junction kept 9 bases outside the gene matches. This CDR3 has 13 residues. Looked up from germline, CDR1 is MDHEN and CDR2 is SYDVKM.

This clone was seen more than once but under ten times. The V and J genes are TRBV12-3 or TRBV12-4 and TRBJ2-7; D is perhaps TRBD1 (6 bases). Trimming removed 6 bases from V and 2 bases from J, with 11 bases in between. The CDR3 spans 13 residues. CDR3 sequence reads: CASRGQPAYEQYF. As DNA, the CDR3 is TGTGCCAGCAGAGGACAGCCAGCCTACGAGCAGTACTTC.

The rearrangement joins TRBV28 to TRBJ2-2; 7 bases fit TRBD1. Germline CDR1 MDHEN, CDR2 SYDVKM. V lost 2 bases to trimming and J lost 6 bases; unmatched junction nucleotides: 12. This CDR3 is 17 amino acids long. The CDR3, as DNA: TGTGCCAGCAGTTTAAGAGGCCAGGGGGTAATATCCGGGGAGCTGTTTTTT. This encodes CASSLRGQGVISGELFF.

V gene TRBV9 combines with J gene TRBJ1-6; 9 bases agree with TRBD1. Germline CDR1 is SGDLS and CDR2 is YYNGEE. V trimming: 2 bases; J trimming: 11 bases; junction bases outside the gene matches: 8. This CDR3 has 15 amino acids. CDR3: CASSVAGTGRTPLHF. The CDR3 coding sequence is TGTGCCAGCAGCGTCGCCGGGACAGGGAGGACACCCCTCCACTTT. Combining the CDR3 with reference TRBV9 and TRBJ1-6 gives the whole variable domain DSGVTQTPKHLITATGQRVTLRCSPRSGDLSVYWYQQSLDQGLQFLIQYYNGEERAKGNILERFSAQQFPDLHSELNLSSLELGDSALYFCASSVAGTGRTPLHFGNGTRLTVT.

The chain combines TRBV7-6 with TRBJ2-6; D unresolved. This CDR3 has 17 residues. V lost 8 bases, J lost 0 bases, and 17 bases lay in between. Germline V CDR1 and CDR2: SGHVS, FNYEAQ. The CDR3 DNA follows: TGTGCCAGCCATTCCACGGGTAATCCCTCTGGGGCCAACGTCCTGACTTTC. Protein sequence: CASHSTGNPSGANVLTF.

This chain joins TRBV20-1 and TRBJ1-4; D remains unclear. CDR1 DFQATT and CDR2 SNEGSKA come from the germline V gene (reference sequence). Trimming removed 3 bases at V and 5 bases at J, with 10 bases between. The CDR3 contains 13 residues. CDR3 sequence: CSASFGENEKLFF. The CDR3 nucleotides read TGCAGTGCTAGTTTCGGGGAAAATGAAAAACTGTTTTTT.

This sequence joins TRBV14 and TRBJ1-1; TRBD1 matches at 7 bases. Losses at the gene ends were 3 bases for V and 1 base for J; bases not matched to a gene: 5. The CDR3 has 15 residues. Germline CDR1 SGHDN, CDR2 FVKESK. The CDR3 region is CASSHLRTGNTEAFF. CDR3 nucleotides: TGTGCCAGCAGCCACCTTAGGACAGGGAACACTGAAGCTTTCTTT.

This sequence joins TRBV30 and TRBJ1-1, with D hard to call. Looked up from germline, CDR1 is GTSNPN and CDR2 is SVGIG (reference sequence). The length of the CDR3 is 12 residues. V lost 1 base to trimming and J lost 6 bases, with 9 bases between them. The CDR3 is CAWSALDAEAFF. The CDR3 DNA is TGTGCCTGGAGTGCTCTAGACGCTGAAGCTTTCTTT.

J is TRBJ1-1 and V is TRBV5-5; D is perhaps TRBD1 (6 bases). V lost 4 bases to trimming and J lost 5 bases, with 12 bases between them. Per the germline V gene, CDR1 is SGHKS and CDR2 is YYEKEE (reference sequence). The CDR3 covers 13 residues. The CDR3 DNA follows: TGTGCCAGCAGCGCACCAGGGGTAACTGAAGCTTTCTTT. This translates into CASSAPGVTEAFF. Looking up the rest from reference TRBV5-5 and TRBJ1-1 gives the full variable domain: DAGVTQSPTHLIKTRGQQVTLRCSPISGHKSVSWYQQVLGQGPQFIFQYYEKEERGRGNFPDRFSARQFPNYSSELNVNALLLGDSALYLCASSAPGVTEAFFGQGTRLTVV.

This clone was detected only a few times. The genes are TRBV18 and TRBJ2-3, with 10 bases fitting TRBD2. The CDR3 has 20 amino acids. V gave up 6 bases and J gave up 0 bases; unmatched junction bases: 18. Germline CDR1 KGHSH, CDR2 LQKENI. The CDR3 DNA reads TGTGCCAGCTCTCTCTCCGGGACTAGCGTCCTCCAGAAGAGCACAGATACGCAGTATTTT. Residues: CASSLSGTSVLQKSTDTQYF. Complete variable domain (other parts from reference TRBV18 and TRBJ2-3): NAGVMQNPRHLVRRRGQEARLRCSPMKGHSHVYWYRQLPEEGLKFMVYLQKENIIDESGMPKERFSAEFPKEGPSILRIQQVVRGDSAAYFCASSLSGTSVLQKSTDTQYFGPGTRLTVL.

The CDR3 bases are TGTGCCAGCAGCTCGGGACTAGCGGTCTACAATGAGCAGTTCTTC. Translated, it gives CASSSGLAVYNEQFF. The chain recombines TRBV7-9 with TRBJ2-1; 11 bases are a match to TRBD2. The CDR3 consists of 15 residues. CDR1 is SEHNR and CDR2 is FQNEAQ in the germline V gene (reference sequence). The junction had 2 bases not matched to a gene; V was cut back by 4 bases and J by 3 bases. The full variable domain, rest sourced from reference TRBV7-9 and TRBJ2-1, is DTGVSQNPRHKITKRGQNVTFRCDPISEHNRLYWYRQTLGQGPEFLTYFQNEAQLEKSRLLSDRFSAERPKGSFSTLEIQRTEQGDSAMYLCASSSGLAVYNEQFFGPGTRLTVL.

The chain is built from TRBV4-3 and TRBJ1-2; D uncertain. In germline, CDR1 is LGHNA, CDR2 YSLEER. Trimming took 3 bases from V and 0 from J, leaving 11 bases between them. The CDR3 loop spans 15 amino acids. The chain's CDR3 is CASSHRLSTNYGYTF. DNA for the CDR3: TGCGCCAGCAGCCATCGTCTGAGTACTAACTATGGCTACACCTTC.

The chain has TRBV29-1 and TRBJ2-2, with D possibly matching TRBD2 (6 bases). Germline lookup yields CDR1 SQVTM and CDR2 ANQGSEA. The CDR3 is 15 residues long. V was cut by 6 bases and J by 4 bases, with 18 bases left in between. The CDR3 DNA is TGCAGCGTCCTGATCGTCCCGCGGGGCACCGGGGAGCTGTTTTTT. It yields the protein CSVLIVPRGTGELFF.